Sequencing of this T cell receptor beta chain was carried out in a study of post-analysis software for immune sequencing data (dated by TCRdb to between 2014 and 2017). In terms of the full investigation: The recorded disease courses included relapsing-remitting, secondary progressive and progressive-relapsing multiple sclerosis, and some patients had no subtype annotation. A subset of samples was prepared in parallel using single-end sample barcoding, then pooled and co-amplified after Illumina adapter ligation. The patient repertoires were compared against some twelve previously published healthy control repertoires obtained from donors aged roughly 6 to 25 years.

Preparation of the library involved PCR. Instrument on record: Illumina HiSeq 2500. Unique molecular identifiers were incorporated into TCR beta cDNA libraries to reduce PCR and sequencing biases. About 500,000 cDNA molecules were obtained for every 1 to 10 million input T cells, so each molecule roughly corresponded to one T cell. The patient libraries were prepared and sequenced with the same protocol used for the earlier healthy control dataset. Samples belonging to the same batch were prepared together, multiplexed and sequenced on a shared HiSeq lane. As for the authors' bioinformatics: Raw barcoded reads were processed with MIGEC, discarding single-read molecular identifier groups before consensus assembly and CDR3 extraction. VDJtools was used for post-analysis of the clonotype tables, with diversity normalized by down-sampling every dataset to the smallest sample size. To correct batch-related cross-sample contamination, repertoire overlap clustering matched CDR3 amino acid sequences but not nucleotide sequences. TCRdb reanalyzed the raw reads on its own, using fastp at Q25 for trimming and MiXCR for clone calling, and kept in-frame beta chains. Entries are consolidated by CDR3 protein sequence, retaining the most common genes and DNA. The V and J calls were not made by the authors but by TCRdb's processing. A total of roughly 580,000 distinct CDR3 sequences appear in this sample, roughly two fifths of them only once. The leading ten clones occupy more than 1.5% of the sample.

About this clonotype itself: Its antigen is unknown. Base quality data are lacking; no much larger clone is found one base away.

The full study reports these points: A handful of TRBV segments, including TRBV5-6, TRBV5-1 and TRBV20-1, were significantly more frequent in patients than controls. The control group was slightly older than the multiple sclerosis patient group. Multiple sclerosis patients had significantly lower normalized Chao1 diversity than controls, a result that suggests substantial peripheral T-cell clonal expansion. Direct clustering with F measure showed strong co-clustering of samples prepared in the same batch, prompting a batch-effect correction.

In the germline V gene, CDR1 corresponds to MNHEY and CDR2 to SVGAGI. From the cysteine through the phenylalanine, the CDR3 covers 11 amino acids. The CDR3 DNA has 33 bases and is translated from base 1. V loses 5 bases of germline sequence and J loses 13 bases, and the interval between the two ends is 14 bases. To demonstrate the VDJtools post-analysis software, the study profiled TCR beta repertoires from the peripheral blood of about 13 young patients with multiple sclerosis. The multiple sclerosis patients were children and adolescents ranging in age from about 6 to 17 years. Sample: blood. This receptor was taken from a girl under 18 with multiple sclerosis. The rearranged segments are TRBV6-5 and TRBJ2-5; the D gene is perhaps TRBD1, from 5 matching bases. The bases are TGTGCCAGCAGTAGATACAGGCTTTCGTACTTC. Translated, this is CASSRYRLSYF.